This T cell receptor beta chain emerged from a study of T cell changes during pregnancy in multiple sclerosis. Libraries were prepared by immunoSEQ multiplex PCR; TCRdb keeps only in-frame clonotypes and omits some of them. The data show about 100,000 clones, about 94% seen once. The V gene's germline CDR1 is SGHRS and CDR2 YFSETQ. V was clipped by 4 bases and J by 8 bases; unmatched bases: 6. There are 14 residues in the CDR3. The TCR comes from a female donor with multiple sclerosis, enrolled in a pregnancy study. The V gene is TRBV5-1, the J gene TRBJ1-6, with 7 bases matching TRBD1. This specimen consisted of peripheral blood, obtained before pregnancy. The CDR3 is CASSQDRSDSPLHF. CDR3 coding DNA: TGCGCCAGCAGCCAGGACAGGAGCGATTCACCCCTCCACTTT.